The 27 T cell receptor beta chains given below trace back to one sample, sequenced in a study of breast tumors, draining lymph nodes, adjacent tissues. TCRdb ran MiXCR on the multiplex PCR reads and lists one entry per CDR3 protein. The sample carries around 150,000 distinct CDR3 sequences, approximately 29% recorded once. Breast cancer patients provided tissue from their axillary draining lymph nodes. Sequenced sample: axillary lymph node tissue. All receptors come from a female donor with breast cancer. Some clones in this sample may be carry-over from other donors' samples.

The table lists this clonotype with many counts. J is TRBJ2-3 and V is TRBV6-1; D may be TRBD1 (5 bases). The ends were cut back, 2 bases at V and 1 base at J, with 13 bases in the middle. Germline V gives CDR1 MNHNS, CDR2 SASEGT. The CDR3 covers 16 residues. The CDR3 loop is CASSESIGARTDTQYF. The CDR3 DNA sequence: TGTGCCAGCAGTGAAAGTATAGGGGCCCGCACAGATACGCAGTATTTT.

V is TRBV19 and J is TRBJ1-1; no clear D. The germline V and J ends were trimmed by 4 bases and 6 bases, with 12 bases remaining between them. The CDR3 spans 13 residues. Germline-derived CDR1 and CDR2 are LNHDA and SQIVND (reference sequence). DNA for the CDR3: TGTGCCAGTAGTAGGTTGACCCTGGCTGAAGCTTTCTTT. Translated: CASSRLTLAEAFF.

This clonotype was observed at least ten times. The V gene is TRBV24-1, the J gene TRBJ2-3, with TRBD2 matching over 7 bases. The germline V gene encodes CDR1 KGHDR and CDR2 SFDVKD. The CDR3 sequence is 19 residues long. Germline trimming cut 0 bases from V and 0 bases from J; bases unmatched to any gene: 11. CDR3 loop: CATSDLLRDRLASTDTQYF. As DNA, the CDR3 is TGTGCCACCAGTGATTTGCTGAGAGACAGACTAGCTAGCACAGATACGCAGTATTTT.

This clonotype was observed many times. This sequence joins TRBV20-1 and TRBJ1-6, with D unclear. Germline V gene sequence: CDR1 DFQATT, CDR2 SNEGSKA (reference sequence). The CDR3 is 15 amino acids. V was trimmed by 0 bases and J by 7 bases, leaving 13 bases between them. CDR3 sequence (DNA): TGCAGTGCTAGAGATCCTACAACGACAAATTCACCCCTCCACTTT. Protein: CSARDPTTTNSPLHF.

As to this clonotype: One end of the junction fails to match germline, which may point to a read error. CDR3 sequence reads: CASSGGTSEAQYF. The CDR3 bases are TGCGCCAGCAGCGGGGGGACATCAGAGGCCCAGTACTTC. The chain couples TRBV4-1 to TRBJ2-5; the D call may be TRBD1 or TRBD2 (6 bases each). CDR3 length: 13 residues. CDR1 and CDR2 from the germline V gene are MGHRA and YSYEKL.

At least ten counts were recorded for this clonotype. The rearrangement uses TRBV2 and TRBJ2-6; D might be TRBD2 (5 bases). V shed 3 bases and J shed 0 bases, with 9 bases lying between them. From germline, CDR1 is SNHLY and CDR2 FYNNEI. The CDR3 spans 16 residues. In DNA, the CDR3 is TGTGCCAGCAGTGAGATGGGGAGCTCTGGGGCCAACGTCCTGACTTTC. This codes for CASSEMGSSGANVLTF.

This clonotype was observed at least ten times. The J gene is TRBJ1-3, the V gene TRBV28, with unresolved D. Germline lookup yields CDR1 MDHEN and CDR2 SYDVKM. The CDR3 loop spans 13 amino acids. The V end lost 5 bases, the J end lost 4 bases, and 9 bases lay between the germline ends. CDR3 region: CASSAATGNTIYF. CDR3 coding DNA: TGTGCCAGCAGTGCCGCGACGGGAAACACCATATATTTT.

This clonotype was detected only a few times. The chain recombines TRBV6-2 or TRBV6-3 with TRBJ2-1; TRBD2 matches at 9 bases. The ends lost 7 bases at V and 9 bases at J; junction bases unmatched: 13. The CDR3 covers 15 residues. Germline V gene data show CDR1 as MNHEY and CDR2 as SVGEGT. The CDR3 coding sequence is TGTGCCAGCAACAGACCTGGCGGGGGGGCCCTTGAGCAGTTCTTC. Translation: CASNRPGGGALEQFF.

The DNA of the CDR3 is TGTGCCAGCAGCGTACGACTCCACACAGGGAACACCGGGGAGCTGTTTTTT. Its protein is CASSVRLHTGNTGELFF. The genes are TRBV9 and TRBJ2-2; D might be TRBD1 (5 bases). This CDR3 region has 17 residues. CDR1 and CDR2 from the germline V gene are SGDLS and YYNGEE. V was trimmed by 1 base and J by 1 base, leaving 14 bases between them. The variable domain in full, with the rest retrieved from reference TRBV9 and TRBJ2-2, is DSGVTQTPKHLITATGQRVTLRCSPRSGDLSVYWYQQSLDQGLQFLIQYYNGEERAKGNILERFSAQQFPDLHSELNLSSLELGDSALYFCASSVRLHTGNTGELFFGEGSRLTVL.

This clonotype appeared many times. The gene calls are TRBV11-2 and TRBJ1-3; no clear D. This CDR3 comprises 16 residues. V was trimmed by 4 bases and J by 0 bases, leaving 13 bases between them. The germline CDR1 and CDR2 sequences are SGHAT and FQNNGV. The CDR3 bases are TGTGCCAGCAGCTACGCTTGGGCCGACTCTGGAAACACCATATATTTT. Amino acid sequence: CASSYAWADSGNTIYF.

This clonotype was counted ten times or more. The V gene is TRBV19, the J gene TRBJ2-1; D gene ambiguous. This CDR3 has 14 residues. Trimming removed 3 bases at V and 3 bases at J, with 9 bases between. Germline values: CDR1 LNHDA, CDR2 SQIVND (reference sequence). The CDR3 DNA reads TGTGCCAGTAGTATGTCAGTTAACTACAATGAGCAGTTCTTC. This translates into CASSMSVNYNEQFF. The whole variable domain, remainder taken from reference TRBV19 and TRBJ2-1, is DGGITQSPKYLFRKEGQNVTLSCEQNLNHDAMYWYRQDPGQGLRLIYYSQIVNDFQKGDIAEGYSVSREKKESFPLTVTSAQKNPTAFYLCASSMSVNYNEQFFGPGTRLTVL.

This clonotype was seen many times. CDR3 sequence (DNA): TGCAGCGCGTTGGACGCAACTAATGAAAAACTGTTTTTT. Translation gives CSALDATNEKLFF. V usage is TRBV29-1 and J usage is TRBJ1-4; no definite D call. Germline values: CDR1 SQVTM, CDR2 ANQGSEA. Trimming pared 7 bases from V and 0 bases from J, leaving 9 bases between. This CDR3 region has 13 residues.

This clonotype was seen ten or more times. The CDR3 here is CASSASSMTYEQYF. In DNA form, the CDR3 reads TGTGCCAGCAGTGCTAGCTCAATGACTTACGAGCAGTACTTC. The chain has TRBV2 and TRBJ2-7, with D perhaps matching TRBD2 (5 bases). The CDR3 spans 14 residues. Germline CDR1 reads SNHLY; CDR2 reads FYNNEI. V gave up 4 bases and J gave up 4 bases, with 14 bases separating them.

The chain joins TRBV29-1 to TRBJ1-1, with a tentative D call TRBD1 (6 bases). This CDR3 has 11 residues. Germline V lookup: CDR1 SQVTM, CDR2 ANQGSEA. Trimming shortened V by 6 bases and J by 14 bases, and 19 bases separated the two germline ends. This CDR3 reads CSVGQGGALFF. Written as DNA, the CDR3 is TGCAGCGTGGGACAAGGGGGGGCATTGTTCTTT.

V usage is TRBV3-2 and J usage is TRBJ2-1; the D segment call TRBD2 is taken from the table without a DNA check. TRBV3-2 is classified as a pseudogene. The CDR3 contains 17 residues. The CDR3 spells CASSQGLAGVRVDEQFF. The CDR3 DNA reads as TGTGCCAGCAGCCAAGGACTAGCGGGGGTTAGGGTAGATGAGCAGTTCTTC.

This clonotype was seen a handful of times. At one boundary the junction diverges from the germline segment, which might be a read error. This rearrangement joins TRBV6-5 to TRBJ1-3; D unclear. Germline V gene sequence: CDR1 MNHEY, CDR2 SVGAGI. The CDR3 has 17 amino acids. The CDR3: CASSHSGRVGAGNTIYF. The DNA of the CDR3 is TGTGCCAGCAGTCACTCTGGGCGGGTTGGGGCTGGAAACACCATATATTTT.

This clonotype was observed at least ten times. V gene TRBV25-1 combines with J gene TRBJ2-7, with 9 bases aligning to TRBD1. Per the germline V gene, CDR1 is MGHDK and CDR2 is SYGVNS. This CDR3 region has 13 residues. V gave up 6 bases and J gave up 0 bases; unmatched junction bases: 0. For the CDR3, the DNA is TGTGCCAGCAGGACAGGGGGCTCCTACGAGCAGTACTTC. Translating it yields CASRTGGSYEQYF.

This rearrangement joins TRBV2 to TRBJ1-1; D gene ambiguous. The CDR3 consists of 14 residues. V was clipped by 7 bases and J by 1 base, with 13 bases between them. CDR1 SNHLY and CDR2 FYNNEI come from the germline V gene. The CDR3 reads CASIRGGKNTEAFF. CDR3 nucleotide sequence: TGTGCCAGCATACGGGGTGGGAAGAACACTGAAGCTTTCTTT.

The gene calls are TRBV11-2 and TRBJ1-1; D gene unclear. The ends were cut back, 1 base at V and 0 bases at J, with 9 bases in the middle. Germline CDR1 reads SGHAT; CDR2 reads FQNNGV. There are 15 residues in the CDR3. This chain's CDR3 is CASSLGVTVNTEAFF. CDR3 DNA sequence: TGTGCCAGCAGCTTAGGGGTGACGGTGAACACTGAAGCTTTCTTT.

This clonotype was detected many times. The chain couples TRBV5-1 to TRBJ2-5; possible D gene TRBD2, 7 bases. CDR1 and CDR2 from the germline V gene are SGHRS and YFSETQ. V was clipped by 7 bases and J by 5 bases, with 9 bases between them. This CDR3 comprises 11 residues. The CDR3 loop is CASAGAETQYF. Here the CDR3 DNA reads TGCGCCAGCGCGGGGGCGGAGACCCAGTACTTC.

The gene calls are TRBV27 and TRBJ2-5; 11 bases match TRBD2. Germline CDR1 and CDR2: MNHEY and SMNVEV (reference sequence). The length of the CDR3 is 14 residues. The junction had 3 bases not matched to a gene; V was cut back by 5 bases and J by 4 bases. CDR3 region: CASSRLAGTETQYF. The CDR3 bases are TGTGCCAGCAGTCGACTAGCGGGGACAGAGACCCAGTACTTC.

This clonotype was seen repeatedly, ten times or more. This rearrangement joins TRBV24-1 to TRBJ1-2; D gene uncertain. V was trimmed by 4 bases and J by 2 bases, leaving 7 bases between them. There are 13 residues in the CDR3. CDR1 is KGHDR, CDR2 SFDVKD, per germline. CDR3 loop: CATSDRDNYGYTF. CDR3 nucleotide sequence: TGTGCCACCAGTGACCGCGACAACTATGGCTACACCTTC.

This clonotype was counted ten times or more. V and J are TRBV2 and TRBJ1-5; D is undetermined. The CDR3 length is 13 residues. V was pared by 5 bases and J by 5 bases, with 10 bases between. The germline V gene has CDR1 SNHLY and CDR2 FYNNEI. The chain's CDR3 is CASSLGIDQPQHF. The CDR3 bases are TGTGCCAGCAGTTTAGGGATTGATCAGCCCCAGCATTTT.

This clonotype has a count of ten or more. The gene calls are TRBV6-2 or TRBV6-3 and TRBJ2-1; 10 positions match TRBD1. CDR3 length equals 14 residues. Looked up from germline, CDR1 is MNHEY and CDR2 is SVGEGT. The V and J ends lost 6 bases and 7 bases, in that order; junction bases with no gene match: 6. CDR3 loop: CASSPRDRGNEQFF. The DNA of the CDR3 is TGTGCCAGCAGCCCCCGGGACAGGGGTAATGAGCAGTTCTTC.

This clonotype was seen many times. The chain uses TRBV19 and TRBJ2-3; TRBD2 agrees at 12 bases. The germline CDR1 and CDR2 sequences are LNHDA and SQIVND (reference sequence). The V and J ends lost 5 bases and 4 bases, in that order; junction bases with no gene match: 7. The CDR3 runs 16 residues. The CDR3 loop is CASSPRTSGVPDTQYF. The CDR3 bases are TGTGCCAGTAGTCCCCGGACTAGCGGGGTACCAGATACGCAGTATTTT.

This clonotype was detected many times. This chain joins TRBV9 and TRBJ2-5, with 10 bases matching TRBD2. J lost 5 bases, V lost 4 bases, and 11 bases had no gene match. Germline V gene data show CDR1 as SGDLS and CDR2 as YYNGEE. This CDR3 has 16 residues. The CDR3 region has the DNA TGTGCCAGCAGCCGGACTAGCGGTGGGCAGGGTGAGACCCAGTACTTC. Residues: CASSRTSGGQGETQYF.

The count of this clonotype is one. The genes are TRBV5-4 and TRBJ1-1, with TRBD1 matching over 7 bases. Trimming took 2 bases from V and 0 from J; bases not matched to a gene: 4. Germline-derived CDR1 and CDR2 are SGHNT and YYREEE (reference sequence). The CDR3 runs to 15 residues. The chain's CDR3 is CASSFLDRVNTEAFF. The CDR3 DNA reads TGTGCCAGCAGCTTCCTCGACAGGGTGAACACTGAAGCTTTCTTT.